Below are 29 T cell receptor beta chains sequenced from a single sample in a study of T cell changes during pregnancy in multiple sclerosis. Produced via immunoSEQ multiplex PCR; TCRdb's table is partial and in-frame only. The table includes 60,000 to 65,000 clones, about 90% detected once. The sequencing used peripheral blood, collected in the second trimester of pregnancy. The receptor set was obtained from a female donor in good health, enrolled as a control in a pregnancy study.

CDR3 loop: CASSVDWRQGGGTEAFF. The CDR3, as DNA: TGTGCCAGCAGCGTAGACTGGAGACAGGGGGGGGGCACTGAAGCTTTCTTT. The V and J genes are TRBV9 and TRBJ1-1; 9 bases match TRBD1. The J segment lost 4 bases and the V segment lost 0 bases, leaving 10 bases of the junction unmatched. This CDR3 has 17 residues. Germline CDR1 SGDLS, CDR2 YYNGEE.

The chain joins TRBV10-3 to TRBJ2-4; the D gene is possibly TRBD1 (6 bases). Trimming stripped 6 bases from V and 6 bases from J, with 18 bases between. Germline V CDR1 and CDR2: ENHRY, SYGVKD. This CDR3 spans 15 amino acids. The CDR3 protein is CAISDPQGLANIQYF. Here the CDR3 DNA reads TGTGCCATCAGCGACCCACAGGGCCTCGCAAACATTCAGTACTTC.

The V gene is TRBV19, the J gene TRBJ2-5, with 8 bases that match TRBD2. J was trimmed by 6 bases and V by 5 bases; bases with no gene match: 29. CDR3 length: 21 residues. Germline values: CDR1 LNHDA, CDR2 SQIVND (reference sequence). Here the CDR3 reads CASSQHSTYGTRSLSGKTQYF. In nucleotides, the CDR3 is TGTGCCAGTAGTCAGCATTCAACTTACGGGACTAGGAGCCTCTCGGGGAAGACCCAGTACTTC.

This chain connects TRBV28 to TRBJ1-5; no definite D call. V lost 5 bases, J lost 5 bases, and 19 bases lay in between. The CDR3 is 16 amino acids. Germline assignment: CDR1 MDHEN and CDR2 SYDVKM. Here the CDR3 reads CASSPAPRTGDQPQHF. Written as DNA, the CDR3 is TGTGCCAGCAGTCCAGCACCTCGAACGGGAGATCAGCCCCAGCATTTT.

Regarding this clone: Within the sample, other DNA sequences also encode this same CDR3. The chain recombines TRBV11-2 with TRBJ1-1, with unresolved D. The CDR3 totals 13 residues. Germline V lookup: CDR1 SGHAT, CDR2 FQNNGV. V lost 0 bases and J 1 base, leaving 3 bases between the germline ends. CDR3 sequence reads: CASSLDRNTEAFF. The DNA for the CDR3 is TGTGCCAGCAGCTTAGACAGGAACACTGAAGCTTTCTTT.

The gene calls are TRBV4-1 and TRBJ1-1; D unclear. The V end was cut by 1 base, the J end by 3 bases, with 15 bases between. From germline, CDR1 is MGHRA and CDR2 YSYEKL. CDR3 length equals 16 residues. The CDR3 DNA is TGCGCCAGCAGCCAAGCCCTTGGGGTGGGAGACACTGAAGCTTTCTTT. This encodes CASSQALGVGDTEAFF.

As DNA, the CDR3 is TGTGCCAGCAGAAGGACTATCCACGGGGTAGATACGCAGTATTTT. It is translated as CASRRTIHGVDTQYF. The chain uses TRBV9 and TRBJ2-3; a possible D gene is TRBD2 (6 bases). Germline CDR1 SGDLS, CDR2 YYNGEE. Trimming pared 5 bases from V and 5 bases from J, leaving 18 bases between. The CDR3 runs 15 residues. Drawing the rest from reference TRBV9 and TRBJ2-3, the complete variable domain is DSGVTQTPKHLITATGQRVTLRCSPRSGDLSVYWYQQSLDQGLQFLIQYYNGEERAKGNILERFSAQQFPDLHSELNLSSLELGDSALYFCASRRTIHGVDTQYFGPGTRLTVL.

The chain is built from TRBV7-3 and TRBJ2-7; 7 bases line up with TRBD2. CDR3 length: 14 amino acids. After removal of 1 base from V and 2 bases from J, the junction contained 2 bases not matched to a gene. The germline V gene encodes CDR1 SGHTA and CDR2 FQGTGA. This CDR3 is CASSLNGLAYEQYF. The DNA for the CDR3 is TGTGCCAGCAGCTTAAATGGACTAGCCTACGAGCAGTACTTC.

The V call is TRBV2, the J call TRBJ2-5; D not resolved. The ends were cut back, 2 bases at V and 2 bases at J, with 9 bases in the middle. CDR3 size: 14 residues. The germline V gene has CDR1 SNHLY and CDR2 FYNNEI. The CDR3 nucleotides read TGTGCCAGCAGTGAACTCGTATATCAAGAGACCCAGTACTTC. It is translated as CASSELVYQETQYF.

In nucleotides, the CDR3 is TGTGCCAGCAGCACAGGAGTCCCGGGAAACACCATATATTTT. This codes for CASSTGVPGNTIYF. The chain links TRBV6-6 to TRBJ1-3; maybe TRBD1 (5 bases). The CDR3 totals 14 residues. From germline, CDR1 is MNHNY and CDR2 SVGAGI (reference sequence). With 6 bases removed from V and 4 bases from J, the gap between germline ends came to 13 bases.

The genes are TRBV7-9 and TRBJ2-5; a possible D gene is TRBD2 (5 bases). Germline V gene lookup returns CDR1 SEHNR and CDR2 FQNEAQ (reference sequence). Trimming removed 5 bases at V and 2 bases at J, with 24 bases between. The CDR3 runs to 18 residues. CDR3: CASSLFGKDRGFQETQYF. In DNA, the CDR3 is TGTGCCAGCAGCCTATTCGGAAAGGATCGAGGGTTTCAAGAGACCCAGTACTTC.

The chain has TRBV11-3 and TRBJ2-1, with D possibly matching TRBD2 (6 bases). The CDR3 runs 16 residues. Trimming took off 5 bases at V and 4 bases at J, with 18 bases between the two ends. Per germline, CDR1 SGHNT and CDR2 YENEEA. DNA for the CDR3: TGTGCCAGCAGCCGCGGAGGGGCCGTGGGATACAATGAGCAGTTCTTC. Translation: CASSRGGAVGYNEQFF.

The chain links TRBV30 to TRBJ1-2, with 9 bases that match TRBD1. This CDR3 has 13 amino acids. V gave up 5 bases and J gave up 4 bases; unmatched junction bases: 5. Per germline, CDR1 GTSNPN and CDR2 SVGIG (reference sequence). As DNA, the CDR3 is TGTGCCTGGCGGACAGGGGCGTTCTATGGCTACACCTTC. This translates into CAWRTGAFYGYTF.

The V and J genes are TRBV9 and TRBJ2-5, with 9 nucleotides matching TRBD1. The CDR3 runs to 17 residues. J was trimmed by 4 bases and V by 4 bases; bases with no gene match: 14. Germline loops: CDR1 SGDLS, CDR2 YYNGEE. The CDR3 bases are TGTGCCAGCAGCTCGCGGACCGGGACAGGGTACGGAGAGACCCAGTACTTC. It yields the protein CASSSRTGTGYGETQYF. The full variable domain, completed using reference TRBV9 and TRBJ2-5, is DSGVTQTPKHLITATGQRVTLRCSPRSGDLSVYWYQQSLDQGLQFLIQYYNGEERAKGNILERFSAQQFPDLHSELNLSSLELGDSALYFCASSSRTGTGYGETQYFGPGTRLLVL.

The CDR3 region is CASSSNRGPAGELFF. CDR3 sequence (DNA): TGTGCCAGCAGTTCGAACAGGGGGCCAGCCGGGGAGCTGTTTTTT. The V and J genes are TRBV28 and TRBJ2-2; 9 bases are shared with TRBD1. From germline, CDR1 is MDHEN and CDR2 SYDVKM. This CDR3 has 15 amino acids. Trimming removed 4 bases from V and 6 bases from J; junction bases left unmatched: 6. Using reference TRBV28 and TRBJ2-2 for the parts outside the CDR3, the full variable domain is DVKVTQSSRYLVKRTGEKVFLECVQDMDHENMFWYRQDPGLGLRLIYFSYDVKMKEKGDIPEGYSVSREKKERFSLILESASTNQTSMYLCASSSNRGPAGELFFGEGSRLTVL.

This chain connects TRBV10-3 to TRBJ2-7; no clear D. The CDR3 is 14 residues long. Looked up from germline, CDR1 is ENHRY and CDR2 is SYGVKD. With 0 bases removed from V and 12 bases from J, the gap between germline ends came to 18 bases. The CDR3 coding sequence is TGTGCCATCAGTGAGTCGCGGAGTCAGCTCCTTTGGTACTTC. Residues: CAISESRSQLLWYF.

J is TRBJ2-7 and V is TRBV7-8; 7 nucleotides agree with TRBD2. Germline V gene sequence: CDR1 SGHVS, CDR2 FQNEAQ. J was trimmed by 5 bases and V by 8 bases; bases with no gene match: 18. The CDR3 extends over 16 amino acids. The CDR3 DNA reads as TGTGCCAGCCGATCCCCAGCGGGGCCGACCTATAACGAGCAGTACTTC. Translation gives CASRSPAGPTYNEQYF. Filled out from reference TRBV7-8 and TRBJ2-7, the complete variable domain reads GAGVSQSPRYKVAKRGQDVALRCDPISGHVSLFWYQQALGQGPEFLTYFQNEAQLDKSGLPSDRFFAERPEGSVSTLKIQRTQQEDSAVYLCASRSPAGPTYNEQYFGPGTRLTVT.

V gene TRBV6-5 combines with J gene TRBJ2-7; 7 bases agree with TRBD1. The CDR3 length is 15 residues. Germline V gene data show CDR1 as MNHEY and CDR2 as SVGAGI. Germline trimming cut 4 bases from V and 4 bases from J; bases unmatched to any gene: 10. The CDR3 loop reads CASSSPSGQTYEQYF. As DNA, the CDR3 is TGTGCCAGCAGTTCCCCCTCGGGACAGACTTACGAGCAGTACTTC.

The V and J genes are TRBV5-1 and TRBJ2-7; TRBD1 matches 7 bases. CDR1 is SGHRS, CDR2 YFSETQ, per germline. Trimming at V came to 5 bases and at J to 5 bases, leaving 10 bases not matched to a gene. The CDR3 is 14 residues long. The CDR3 is CASRENRGGDEQYF. The CDR3 DNA follows: TGCGCCAGCAGAGAGAACAGGGGCGGTGACGAGCAGTACTTC.

The chain links TRBV6-5 to TRBJ2-3; a possible D gene is TRBD1 (5 bases). Between the trimmed V and J ends, which lost 0 bases and 0 bases, there was a span of 10 bases. The CDR3 is made up of 16 amino acids. The V gene's germline CDR1 is MNHEY and CDR2 SVGAGI. CDR3 coding DNA: TGTGCCAGCAGTTACTCCAGGGCACTAAGCACAGATACGCAGTATTTT. As protein: CASSYSRALSTDTQYF.

This chain uses TRBV5-5 with TRBJ1-6, with D possibly matching TRBD1 (6 bases). This CDR3 has 16 residues. V dropped 5 bases and J dropped 11 bases, with 23 bases sitting between them. Germline assignment: CDR1 SGHKS and CDR2 YYEKEE (reference sequence). CDR3: CASSEPGQPFGAPLHF. The DNA of the CDR3 is TGTGCCAGCAGTGAACCGGGACAACCCTTCGGCGCACCCCTCCACTTT.

This clone is a singleton in its sample. This chain links TRBV15 with TRBJ1-1, with D perhaps matching TRBD1 (6 bases). CDR1 is LNHNV and CDR2 is YYDKDF in the germline V gene (reference sequence). V shed 4 bases and J shed 8 bases, with 11 bases lying between them. CDR3 size: 12 residues. CDR3 loop: CATSNQDSEAFF. In DNA form, the CDR3 reads TGTGCCACCAGCAACCAGGACAGCGAAGCTTTCTTT.

This rearrangement joins TRBV7-9 to TRBJ1-2, with D maybe TRBD1 (6 bases). V was shortened by 3 bases and J by 6 bases, with 17 bases between the two germline ends. The CDR3 is made up of 15 amino acids. Per the germline V gene, CDR1 is SEHNR and CDR2 is FQNEAQ (reference sequence). CDR3 bases: TGTGCCAGCAGCTTGGCAGGGGCCGCGTCGGATGGCTACACCTTC. Protein sequence: CASSLAGAASDGYTF.

The V call is TRBV28, the J call TRBJ2-2; tentatively, D is TRBD1 (6 bases). This CDR3 has 12 residues. V dropped 6 bases and J dropped 5 bases, with 7 bases sitting between them. Looked up from germline, CDR1 is MDHEN and CDR2 is SYDVKM. CDR3 region: CASSQGTGELFF. The CDR3 nucleotides are TGTGCCAGCAGCCAGGGGACCGGGGAGCTGTTTTTT.

The V gene is TRBV7-2, the J gene TRBJ2-2; 7 bases are a match to TRBD2. The CDR3 has 16 residues. V shed 2 bases, J shed 1 base, and the junction held 4 bases outside the gene matches. The V gene's germline CDR1 is SGHTA and CDR2 FQGNSA. CDR3 region: CASSLLSGGNTGELFF. The CDR3 DNA reads as TGTGCCAGCAGCTTACTTTCGGGGGGGAACACCGGGGAGCTGTTTTTT. Using reference TRBV7-2 and TRBJ2-2 for the parts outside the CDR3, the full variable domain is GAGVSQSPSNKVTEKGKDVELRCDPISGHTALYWYRQSLGQGLEFLIYFQGNSAPDKSGLPSDRFSAERTGGSVSTLTIQRTQQEDSAVYLCASSLLSGGNTGELFFGEGSRLTVL.

The V gene is TRBV2, the J gene TRBJ2-1; D is possibly TRBD2 (5 bases). Germline values: CDR1 SNHLY, CDR2 FYNNEI. The ends were cut back, 8 bases at V and 0 bases at J, with 14 bases in the middle. CDR3 length: 15 residues. Written as DNA, the CDR3 is TGTGCCAGCCCCCTGCCTGGGAGCTCCTACAATGAGCAGTTCTTC. Amino acids: CASPLPGSSYNEQFF. Drawing the rest from reference TRBV2 and TRBJ2-1, the complete variable domain is EPEVTQTPSHQVTQMGQEVILRCVPISNHLYFYWYRQILGQKVEFLVSFYNNEISEKSEIFDDQFSVERPDGSNFTLKIRSTKLEDSAMYFCASPLPGSSYNEQFFGPGTRLTVL.

This clone has only one observation. The J gene is TRBJ2-3, the V gene TRBV15; D is possibly TRBD2 (5 bases). Trimming shortened V by 0 bases and J by 3 bases, and 10 bases separated the two germline ends. The CDR3 contains 15 residues. From germline, CDR1 is LNHNV and CDR2 YYDKDF (reference sequence). CDR3 loop: CATSRDGVGTDTQYF. CDR3 in DNA: TGTGCCACCAGCAGAGACGGGGTTGGGACAGATACGCAGTATTTT.

The chain joins TRBV11-2 to TRBJ1-1; D uncertain. Germline loops: CDR1 SGHAT, CDR2 FQNNGV. Trimming took off 2 bases at V and 1 base at J, with 8 bases between the two ends. The CDR3 spans 14 residues. CDR3 protein: CASSLYPWNTEAFF. CDR3 sequence (DNA): TGTGCCAGCAGCTTATATCCGTGGAACACTGAAGCTTTCTTT.

This chain joins TRBV5-6 and TRBJ2-3; D perhaps matches TRBD2 (6 bases). The CDR3 extends over 17 amino acids. Germline V CDR1 and CDR2: SGHDT, YYEEEE. The germline V and J ends were trimmed by 2 bases and 0 bases, with 16 bases remaining between them. The CDR3 loop is CASSFMPPGVSTDTQYF. CDR3 DNA sequence: TGTGCCAGCAGCTTTATGCCACCGGGGGTTAGCACAGATACGCAGTATTTT.